This is a list of T cell receptor beta chains from one sample in a study of long-term antiretroviral therapy in people with HIV. Method: immunoSEQ multiplex PCR; TCRdb's copy keeps in-frame clones and lacks some. The sample lists about 32,000 clones, 70% to 90% occurring once. The sequencing here drew on unsorted PBMCs, taken 2.2 years after starting antiretroviral therapy. The receptor set was obtained from a man younger than 30 with HIV. CDR3s include the opening cysteine and the closing phenylalanine or tryptophan. The order of the fields is clone size, V gene, D gene, J gene, CDR3 protein, CDR3 DNA. D genes are given only for firm matches. A clone size is listed for some rows: how often the clone was seen (once, few, many), or a class if it is expanded.

few	TRBV5-6	TRBD1	TRBJ1-2	CASANRGPSNYGYTF	TGTGCCAGCGCTAACAGGGGGCCCTCAAACTATGGCTACACCTTC
.	TRBV21-1	.	TRBJ2-7	CASSKSSYEQYF	TGTGCCAGCAGCAAAAGTTCCTACGAGCAGTACTTC
.	TRBV7-9	TRBD2	TRBJ2-1	CASSRTSGGSYNEQFF	TGTGCCAGCAGCCGGACTAGCGGGGGCTCCTACAATGAGCAGTTCTTC
.	TRBV7-3	.	TRBJ2-7	CASSPEGGDSYEQYF	TGTGCCAGCAGCCCCGAGGGGGGTGACTCCTACGAGCAGTACTTC
once	TRBV6-1	TRBD2	TRBJ2-7	CASPTSGRVYEQYF	TGTGCCAGCCCGACTAGCGGGAGAGTCTACGAGCAGTACTTC
.	TRBV6-6	.	TRBJ2-7	CASSSEQGFSNEQYF	TGTGCCAGCAGTTCCGAACAGGGTTTCTCGAACGAGCAGTACTTC
.	TRBV5-1	TRBD2	TRBJ2-5	CASSSRPAQGGRETQYF	TGCGCCAGCAGCTCGCGCCCCGCTCAGGGAGGGAGAGAGACCCAGTACTTC
.	TRBV6-4	.	TRBJ2-1	CASSPSGYGEQFF	TGTGCCAGCAGCCCCTCGGGGTATGGTGAGCAGTTCTTC
.	TRBV2	.	TRBJ2-7	CASSAAYEQYF	TGTGCCAGCAGCGCCGCCTACGAGCAGTACTTC
.	TRBV25-1	.	TRBJ1-4	CASSKTSTNEKLFF	TGTGCCAGCAGTAAAACTTCAACTAATGAAAAACTGTTTTTT
.	TRBV7-2	TRBD2	TRBJ2-1	CASRETSGSYNEQFF	TGTGCCTCACGGGAAACTAGCGGTTCCTACAATGAGCAGTTCTTC
.	TRBV25-1	TRBD1	TRBJ1-5	CASSSGGADNQPQHF	TGTGCCAGCAGTTCAGGGGGGGCCGACAATCAGCCCCAGCATTTT
.	TRBV29-1	.	TRBJ2-3	CSAVGASTDTQYF	TGCAGCGCTGTGGGGGCTAGCACAGATACGCAGTATTTT
.	TRBV6-1	.	TRBJ1-4	CASSFTGNRAEKLFF	TGTGCCAGCAGCTTCACAGGGAATCGGGCTGAAAAACTGTTTTTT
.	TRBV9	.	TRBJ2-1	CASSVYDNEQFF	TGTGCCAGCAGCGTTTATGACAATGAGCAGTTCTTC
.	TRBV5-5	TRBD2	TRBJ2-1	CASSLASGRNNEQFF	TGTGCCAGCAGCTTGGCAAGCGGGAGGAACAATGAGCAGTTCTTC
.	TRBV25-1	.	TRBJ1-6	CASECQGWVNSPLHF	TGTGCCAGTGAGTGTCAGGGGTGGGTTAATTCACCCCTCCACTTT
.	TRBV12-5	.	TRBJ1-5	CASGSDSLTRHF	TGTGCTAGTGGTTCGGACAGTTTAACACGGCATTTT
.	TRBV14	TRBD2	TRBJ2-6	CASSSGAGANVLTF	TGTGCCAGCAGTAGCGGGGCTGGGGCCAACGTCCTGACTTTC
once	TRBV13	.	TRBJ2-1	CASSWRWETYNEQFF	TGTGCCAGCAGCTGGAGGTGGGAAACCTACAATGAGCAGTTCTTC
once	TRBV7-9	TRBD1	TRBJ2-1	CASSPVPRTGTYNEQFF	TGTGCCAGCAGCCCAGTTCCCAGGACAGGGACCTACAATGAGCAGTTCTTC
.	TRBV6-1	TRBD1	TRBJ1-5	CASRRTGHNQPQHF	TGTGCCAGCAGACGGACAGGTCACAATCAGCCCCAGCATTTT
.	TRBV21-1	.	TRBJ1-6	CASSKGPTGHLDNSPLHF	TGTGCCAGCAGCAAAGGGCCTACCGGACATCTCGATAATTCACCCCTCCACTTT
.	TRBV4-2	TRBD1	TRBJ2-7	CASSQGDSPYEQYF	TGTGCCAGCAGCCAAGGGGACAGCCCCTACGAGCAGTACTTC
once	TRBV27	.	TRBJ2-7	CASSPTDPYEQYF	TGTGCCAGCAGCCCTACTGACCCCTACGAGCAGTACTTC
.	TRBV27	TRBD1	TRBJ2-7	CASSGTDLYEQYF	TGTGCCAGCAGCGGGACAGACCTCTACGAGCAGTACTTC
.	TRBV5-1	.	TRBJ1-4	CASSHGDLRTNEKLFF	TGCGCCAGCAGCCACGGGGACCTTCGGACTAATGAAAAACTGTTTTTT
.	TRBV11-2	.	TRBJ2-1	CASSVGGTSFTYNEQFF	TGTGCCAGCAGCGTCGGAGGGACCAGCTTCACCTACAATGAGCAGTTCTTC
.	TRBV7-2	.	TRBJ2-5	CASSFLDWNKETQYF	TGTGCCAGCAGCTTCTTGGACTGGAACAAAGAGACCCAGTACTTC
.	TRBV6-4	.	TRBJ2-7	CASRGYGYF	TGTGCCAGCCGAGGGTACGGGTACTTC
.	TRBV5-1	TRBD1	TRBJ2-7	CASSSSAGQGSRQYF	TGCGCCAGCAGCTCCTCCGCGGGACAGGGCTCGAGGCAGTACTTC
.	TRBV29-1	.	TRBJ2-5	CSVETAGWRETQYF	TGCAGCGTTGAAACGGCAGGGTGGCGGGAGACCCAGTACTTC
once	TRBV6-4	.	TRBJ2-1	CASSKSSYNEQFF	TGTGCCAGCAGTAAGAGCTCCTACAATGAGCAGTTCTTC
once	TRBV5-1	.	TRBJ2-6	CASSSLSGGGGANVLTF	TGCGCCAGCAGCTCCCTCTCCGGGGGAGGTGGGGCCAACGTCCTGACTTTC
.	TRBV11-1	TRBD1	TRBJ1-4	CASSRTGEDEKLFF	TGTGCCAGCAGCCGGACAGGGGAAGATGAAAAACTGTTTTTT
.	TRBV7-2	.	TRBJ2-1	CASSSAGGLPYNEQFF	TGTGCCAGCAGCTCCGCCGGGGGCCTCCCCTACAATGAGCAGTTCTTC
.	TRBV27	.	TRBJ2-1	CASSLVGRAPYNEQFF	TGTGCCAGCAGTCTAGTTGGGCGGGCCCCCTACAATGAGCAGTTCTTC
.	TRBV5-4	TRBD1	TRBJ2-1	CASSSSRGLIYNEQFF	TGTGCCAGCAGCTCAAGCAGGGGGCTCATCTACAATGAGCAGTTCTTC
once	TRBV6-4	.	TRBJ2-2	CASSDRVAGELFF	TGTGCCAGCAGTGACAGGGTGGCCGGGGAGCTGTTTTTT
.	TRBV6-1	.	TRBJ1-5	CASSDLGGRVGNQPQHF	TGTGCCAGCAGTGACCTGGGGGGTCGGGTGGGCAATCAGCCCCAGCATTTT
.	TRBV5-6	TRBD1	TRBJ2-7	CASNPGQGSYEQYF	TGTGCCAGCAACCCGGGACAGGGGTCCTACGAGCAGTACTTC
.	TRBV19	TRBD1	TRBJ1-5	CASSIQGGNQPQHF	TGTGCCAGTAGTATACAGGGGGGCAATCAGCCCCAGCATTTT
.	TRBV9	.	TRBJ2-1	CASSVARERVEQFF	TGTGCCAGCAGCGTAGCCCGGGAGAGGGTTGAGCAGTTCTTC
.	TRBV11-2	.	TRBJ2-7	CASSLLEYEQYF	TGTGCCAGCAGCTTACTTGAGTACGAGCAGTACTTC
.	TRBV4-2	.	TRBJ2-3	CASSQVGTTNTQYF	TGTGCCAGCAGCCAAGTAGGGACAACAAATACGCAGTATTTT
.	TRBV10-2	.	TRBJ1-1	CASRAGARGTEAFF	TGCGCCAGCAGGGCAGGGGCTCGCGGTACTGAAGCTTTCTTT
.	TRBV9	TRBD1	TRBJ2-5	CASSPGQEPETQYF	TGTGCCAGCAGCCCCGGACAGGAACCAGAGACCCAGTACTTC
.	TRBV28	.	TRBJ1-3	CASSPGTAGNTIYF	TGTGCCAGCAGCCCCGGGACTGCCGGAAACACCATATATTTT
.	TRBV5-4	TRBD2	TRBJ2-3	CASSSEGLAGDTQYF	TGTGCCAGCAGCTCAGAGGGACTAGCGGGAGATACGCAGTATTTT
once	TRBV7-6	.	TRBJ1-5	CASSQDLEQPQHF	TGTGCCAGCAGCCAGGACCTCGAGCAGCCCCAGCATTTT
.	TRBV5-6	.	TRBJ2-1	CASTLARNEQFF	TGTGCCAGCACACTAGCTAGGAATGAGCAGTTCTTC
.	TRBV7-9	.	TRBJ2-7	CASSRLTRINEQYF	TGTGCCAGCAGCCGACTAACCCGAATTAACGAGCAGTACTTC
.	TRBV6-5	TRBD2	TRBJ2-7	CASSYSSGGAQEQYF	TGTGCCAGCAGTTACTCCAGCGGGGGGGCCCAAGAGCAGTACTTC
.	TRBV11-2	.	TRBJ1-5	CASSLSGRGGQPQHF	TGTGCCAGCAGCTTATCGGGCCGGGGGGGACAGCCCCAGCATTTT
.	TRBV9	.	TRBJ2-3	CASSVVGTDTQYF	TGTGCCAGCAGCGTAGTAGGCACAGATACGCAGTATTTT
once	TRBV21-1	.	TRBJ2-6	CASSKKKPRDRVIGANVLTF	TGTGCCAGCAGCAAAAAGAAACCCCGGGACAGGGTGATCGGGGCCAACGTCCTGACTTTC
.	TRBV30	.	TRBJ2-7	CAWTQAYEQYF	TGTGCCTGGACCCAAGCCTACGAGCAGTACTTC
.	TRBV7-2	TRBD2	TRBJ2-3	CASSPGLVVADTQYF	TGTGCCAGCAGCCCCGGACTAGTTGTAGCAGATACGCAGTATTTT
.	TRBV29-1	.	TRBJ1-3	CSVGDILTNTIYF	TGCAGCGTTGGGGACATTTTGACAAACACCATATATTTT
once	TRBV7-3	.	TRBJ2-5	CASSLHQETQYF	TGTGCCAGCAGCTTACACCAAGAGACCCAGTACTTC